Presented here are 8 T cell receptor beta chains from one specimen sequenced in a study of blood T cell repertoires in COVID-19. Using immunoSEQ multiplex PCR, the repertoire was profiled, and TCRdb retains in-frame clones only, with some absent. The sample holds approximately 52,000 clones, roughly 84% seen once. The sample consisted of peripheral blood. The receptors were sampled from a human donor with active COVID-19. The donor label of this sample is uncertain.

V gene TRBV2 combines with J gene TRBJ1-1; TRBD1 matches at 8 bases. Germline V gene sequence: CDR1 SNHLY, CDR2 FYNNEI. V shed 6 bases and J 6 bases; nucleotides not matched to a gene: 6. The CDR3 loop spans 13 amino acids. The CDR3 loop reads CASRIGQGPEAFF. The CDR3, as DNA: TGTGCCAGCAGGATTGGACAGGGTCCTGAAGCTTTCTTT.

The rearrangement joins TRBV19 to TRBJ2-7; TRBD1 is a possible D gene (6 bases). CDR1 and CDR2 (germline): LNHDA, SQIVND (reference sequence). V lost 3 bases and J lost 3, with 12 bases in between. The CDR3 covers 14 residues. CDR3 sequence (DNA): TGTGCCAGTAGTATCGCACAGGGTAGCTACGAGCAGTACTTC. It encodes CASSIAQGSYEQYF.

The chain has TRBV5-6 and TRBJ1-1, with a possible D match to TRBD1 (6 bases). The CDR3 is 16 residues long. Trimming removed 0 bases at V and 10 bases at J, with 22 bases between. Germline-derived CDR1 and CDR2 are SGHDT and YYEEEE. CDR3 in amino acids: CASSLDGRGGEGSAFF. The DNA of the CDR3 is TGTGCCAGCAGCTTGGACGGCAGGGGCGGGGAGGGATCAGCTTTCTTT.

The CDR3 nucleotides read TGTGCCAGCAGCTTGGACAGGGACAGGTCTGAAGCTTTCTTT. Amino acid sequence: CASSLDRDRSEAFF. The J gene is TRBJ1-1, the V gene TRBV5-5, with 8 nucleotides matching TRBD1. Losses at the gene ends were 0 bases for V and 6 bases for J; bases not matched to a gene: 4. The germline CDR1 and CDR2 sequences are SGHKS and YYEKEE (reference sequence). The CDR3 sequence is 14 residues long.

CDR3: CASSYVRSEQYF. The CDR3, as DNA: TGTGCCAGCAGTTACGTGCGGAGCGAGCAGTACTTC. The chain has TRBV6-2 or TRBV6-3 and TRBJ2-7, with unresolved D. Germline CDR1 and CDR2: MNHEY and SVGEGT. CDR3 length: 12 amino acids. The V and J ends lost 2 bases and 6 bases respectively, with 8 bases between them.

In this sample, this clone turned up a few times. V usage is TRBV2 and J usage is TRBJ2-7; 9 positions agree with TRBD1. The CDR3 has 14 amino acids. CDR1 is SNHLY, CDR2 FYNNEI, per germline. The V segment lost 8 bases and the J segment 0 bases; nucleotides outside the gene matches: 5. This chain's CDR3 is CASGDRVTSYEQYF. In DNA form, the CDR3 reads TGTGCCAGCGGGGACAGGGTAACCTCCTACGAGCAGTACTTC.

The chain employs TRBV7-9 and TRBJ2-5; the match to TRBD1 covers 7 bases. The germline V gene encodes CDR1 SEHNR and CDR2 FQNEAQ (reference sequence). J was trimmed by 0 bases and V by 7 bases; bases with no gene match: 2. The CDR3 is made up of 13 amino acids. CDR3 bases: TGTGCCAGCACGACAGGGTACCAAGAGACCCAGTACTTC. This sequence encodes CASTTGYQETQYF.

The sample holds one count of this clone. The rearrangement links TRBV7-2 to TRBJ2-7; D is unclear. The CDR3 has 14 residues. The germline CDR1 and CDR2 sequences are SGHTA and FQGNSA. The V end was cut by 8 bases, the J end by 3 bases, with 17 bases between. This CDR3 is CASSDGGAVYEQYF. DNA for the CDR3: TGTGCCAGCTCCGACGGTGGTGCGGTCTACGAGCAGTACTTC.